Sequencing of this T cell receptor beta chain was carried out in a study of blood T cell repertoires in COVID-19. Study in general: Some COVID-19 samples were acute and others convalescent; all came from the United States, Italy and Spain. Nucleic acid was either cDNA or gDNA, and it came from T cells, B-cell-depleted T cells, or PBMCs.

The germline V and J ends were trimmed by 0 bases and 6 bases, with 9 bases remaining between them. CDR3 length: 14 amino acids. Per the germline V gene, CDR1 is SGHTA and CDR2 is FQGNSA. This clone was recorded once. Per the original data handling: Estimates of nucleated cell counts were drawn from the amplification of reference gene primers. This table comes from immunoSEQ multiplex PCR, and its TCRdb copy is limited to in-frame clones, with some not included. D and trimming were read from the DNA, whereas the V and J calls and clone size are those reported in that table. The top ten clones hold about 13% of a sample with tens of thousands of clones, roughly nine tenths of them seen once.

Sequencing used peripheral blood. The origin of this receptor is a man in his sixties or seventies with active COVID-19. The gene calls are TRBV7-2 and TRBJ2-1; D call uncertain. In DNA, the CDR3 is TGTGCCAGCAGCTTAGCTAGCCACGGCAATGAGCAGTTCTTC. Translating it yields CASSLASHGNEQFF.